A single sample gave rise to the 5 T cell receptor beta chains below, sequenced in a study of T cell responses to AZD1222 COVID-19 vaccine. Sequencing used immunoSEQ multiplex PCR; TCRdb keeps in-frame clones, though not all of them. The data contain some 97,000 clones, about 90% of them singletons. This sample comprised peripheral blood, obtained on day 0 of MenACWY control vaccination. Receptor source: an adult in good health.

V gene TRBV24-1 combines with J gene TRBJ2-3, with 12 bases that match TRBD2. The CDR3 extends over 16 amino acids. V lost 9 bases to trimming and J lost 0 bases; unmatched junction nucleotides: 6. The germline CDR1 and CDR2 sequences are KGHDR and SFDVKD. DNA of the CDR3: TGTGCCACCCAACCGGGACTAGCGGGTAGCACAGATACGCAGTATTTT. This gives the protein CATQPGLAGSTDTQYF.

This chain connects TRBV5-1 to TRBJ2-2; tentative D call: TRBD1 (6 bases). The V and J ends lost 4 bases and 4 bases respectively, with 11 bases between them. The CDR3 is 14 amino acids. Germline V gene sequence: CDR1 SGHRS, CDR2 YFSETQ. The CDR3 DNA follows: TGCGCCAGCAGCACCAACAGGGCCACCGGGGAGCTGTTTTTT. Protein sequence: CASSTNRATGELFF. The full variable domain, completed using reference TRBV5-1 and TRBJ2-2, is KAGVTQTPRYLIKTRGQQVTLSCSPISGHRSVSWYQQTPGQGLQFLFEYFSETQRNKGNFPGRFSGRQFSNSRSEMNVSTLELGDSALYLCASSTNRATGELFFGEGSRLTVL.

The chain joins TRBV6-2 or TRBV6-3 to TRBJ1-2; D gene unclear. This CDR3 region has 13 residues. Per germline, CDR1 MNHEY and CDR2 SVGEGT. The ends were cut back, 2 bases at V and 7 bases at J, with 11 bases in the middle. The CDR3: CASSYRLDSGYTF. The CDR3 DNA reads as TGTGCCAGCAGTTACCGATTAGATAGTGGCTACACCTTC.

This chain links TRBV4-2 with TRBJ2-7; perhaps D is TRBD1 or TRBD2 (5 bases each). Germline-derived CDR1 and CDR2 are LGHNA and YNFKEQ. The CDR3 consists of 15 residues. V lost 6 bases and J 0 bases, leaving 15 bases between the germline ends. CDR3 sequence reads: CASRTGTDSSYEQYF. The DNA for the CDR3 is TGTGCCAGCAGAACCGGGACGGATAGCTCCTACGAGCAGTACTTC.

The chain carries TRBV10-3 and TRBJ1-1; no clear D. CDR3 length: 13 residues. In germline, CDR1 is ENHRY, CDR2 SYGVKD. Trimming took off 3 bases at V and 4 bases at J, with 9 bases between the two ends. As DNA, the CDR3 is TGTGCCATCAGTGAATATATAGGCACTGAAGCTTTCTTT. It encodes CAISEYIGTEAFF.